This TCR beta chain was identified in a study of T-cell reconstitution after alpha-beta-depleted transplantation in children. This clonotype has just a few counts. Unique molecular identifiers tagged the TCRbeta library. Each CDR3 protein gets one entry after TCRdb re-called the PCR reads with MiXCR. The sample records roughly 500,000 distinct CDR3 sequences, 30% to 35% being singletons. This receptor was identified in a human donor who donated a stem cell graft to a child with aplastic anemia. The material sequenced was PBMCs from the stem cell graft donor, taken from the stem cell graft.

This CDR3 is CASRASGGDEQFF. The CDR3 DNA follows: TGTGCCAGCAGGGCTAGCGGGGGGGATGAGCAGTTCTTC. The V and J genes are TRBV6-2 or TRBV6-3 and TRBJ2-1; TRBD2 matches 12 bases. The CDR3 totals 13 residues. CDR1 is MNHEY, CDR2 SVGEGT, per germline. With V trimmed by 6 bases and J by 8 bases, 2 bases remained unmatched.